The clone carrying this T cell receptor beta chain came up many times. Its antigen is as yet unknown. The sample comes from a study of T cells in Graves' hyperthyroidism and ophthalmopathy. Study observations and caveats: The majority of expanded thyroid clonotypes above 0.001 also appeared in blood.

The CDR3 covers 14 residues. Trimming left V 2 bases short and J 5 bases short, with 12 bases between. Amplified TCR beta CDR3 regions derived from RNA transcripts. TCR CDR3 regions were first amplified by RT-PCR with HTBI primers. One entry per CDR3 protein results from TCRdb running MiXCR on the multiplex PCR reads. The sample holds roughly 570,000 distinct CDR3 sequences, about half seen once. The TCR sequence derives from a woman aged 18 to 35 with Graves' hyperthyroidism. The chain recombines TRBV12-3 or TRBV12-4 with TRBJ2-5; D unresolved. The sample was peripheral blood or thyroid tissue (not recorded which). CDR3 coding DNA: TGTGCCAGCAGTTTATTGTCAGATAGGGAGACCCAGTACTTC. It translates to CASSLLSDRETQYF.